This entry lists 25 T cell receptor beta chains sequenced from one sample in a study of blood T cell repertoires in COVID-19. Clones were sequenced by immunoSEQ multiplex PCR, and TCRdb holds only the in-frame ones, with some missing. In the table there are approximately 260,000 clones, roughly 89% of which are singletons. The sequenced sample consisted of peripheral blood. The receptors derive from a woman aged 40 to 50 who had recovered from COVID-19.

This clone came up once. The chain uses TRBV7-9 and TRBJ2-1, with D possibly matching TRBD2 (6 bases). Trimming cost V 1 base and J 5 bases, with 18 bases left between them. The CDR3 extends over 17 amino acids. Per germline, CDR1 SEHNR and CDR2 FQNEAQ (reference sequence). The CDR3 DNA reads TGTGCCAGCAGCTTAGTAATCGCTCTAGCGACCCACAATGAGCAGTTCTTC. This sequence encodes CASSLVIALATHNEQFF.

The chain couples TRBV10-2 to TRBJ1-1, with D possibly TRBD1 on 6 matching bases. The CDR3 loop spans 13 amino acids. Trimming stripped 3 bases from V and 7 bases from J, with 12 bases between. Germline-derived CDR1 and CDR2 are WSHSY and SAAADI. The CDR3 here is CASSETGSDEAFF. The CDR3, as DNA: TGCGCCAGCAGTGAAACAGGGTCCGATGAAGCTTTCTTT.

This chain joins TRBV6-5 and TRBJ1-6; D gene ambiguous. The CDR3 consists of 13 residues. V was cut by 8 bases and J by 7 bases, with 12 bases left in between. Germline V gene data show CDR1 as MNHEY and CDR2 as SVGAGI. This CDR3 reads CASAPTGNSPLHF. Written as DNA, the CDR3 is TGTGCCAGCGCGCCGACGGGGAATTCACCCCTCCACTTT.

CDR3 sequence: CASSLGQGLNNEQFF. In DNA form, the CDR3 reads TGCGCCAGCAGCTTGGGACAGGGTCTGAACAATGAGCAGTTCTTC. The rearrangement joins TRBV5-1 to TRBJ2-1, with TRBD1 matching 7 bases. CDR3 length equals 15 residues. CDR1 and CDR2 from the germline V gene are SGHRS and YFSETQ. V lost 0 bases and J lost 5; bases outside the gene matches: 5.

The chain uses TRBV28 and TRBJ2-1; 9 bases are a match to TRBD1. The CDR3 totals 15 residues. The germline CDR1 and CDR2 sequences are MDHEN and SYDVKM. Trimming at V came to 1 base and at J to 8 bases, leaving 6 bases not matched to a gene. CDR3 in amino acids: CASSLLQGASDEQFF. CDR3 coding DNA: TGTGCCAGCAGTTTATTACAGGGGGCTTCCGATGAGCAGTTCTTC.

The chain recombines TRBV19 with TRBJ2-1; 7 bases are shared with TRBD1. This CDR3 region has 12 residues. V shed 4 bases and J 8 bases; nucleotides not matched to a gene: 2. CDR1 and CDR2 from the germline V gene are LNHDA and SQIVND (reference sequence). The CDR3 DNA reads TGTGCCAGTAGTAGACAGGGCTATGAGCAGTTCTTC. Translating gives CASSRQGYEQFF.

The chain couples TRBV7-3 to TRBJ2-2; unclear D gene. The V and J ends lost 5 bases and 1 base respectively, with 5 bases between them. The CDR3 loop spans 13 amino acids. The germline V gene encodes CDR1 SGHTA and CDR2 FQGTGA. Here the CDR3 reads CASSLKNTGELFF. The CDR3 DNA reads TGTGCCAGCAGCCTTAAGAACACCGGGGAGCTGTTTTTT. Complete variable domain (other parts from reference TRBV7-3 and TRBJ2-2): GAGVSQTPSNKVTEKGKYVELRCDPISGHTALYWYRQSLGQGPEFLIYFQGTGAADDSGLPNDRFFAVRPEGSVSTLKIQRTERGDSAVYLCASSLKNTGELFFGEGSRLTVL.

The chain recombines TRBV7-2 with TRBJ1-2, with 7 bases aligning to TRBD1. CDR1 is SGHTA and CDR2 is FQGNSA in the germline V gene. This CDR3 contains 14 residues. The junction had 5 bases not matched to a gene; V was cut back by 3 bases and J by 4 bases. The CDR3 DNA follows: TGTGCCAGCAGCTTTGCGGACAGGAGCTATGGCTACACCTTC. Translated, it gives CASSFADRSYGYTF.

The rearrangement joins TRBV5-5 to TRBJ1-5; 7 bases agree with TRBD1. This CDR3 is built from 16 residues. After removal of 0 bases from V and 4 bases from J, the junction contained 7 bases not matched to a gene. Germline V lookup: CDR1 SGHKS, CDR2 YYEKEE (reference sequence). The chain's CDR3 is CASSLAVDRENQPQHF. CDR3 nucleotide sequence: TGTGCCAGCAGCTTGGCCGTAGACAGGGAGAATCAGCCCCAGCATTTT.

The count of this clone is one. The V call is TRBV5-3, the J call TRBJ2-5; 7 bases are a match to TRBD1. TRBV5-3 has ORF status, its function being uncertain. CDR3 length: 14 amino acids. J gave up 6 bases and V 5 bases, and 10 bases lay outside the gene matches. The CDR3 sequence: CARRGGNLIKTQYF. For the CDR3, the DNA is TGTGCCAGAAGAGGGGGCAACCTAATCAAGACCCAGTACTTC.

This sequence joins TRBV2 and TRBJ1-6, with a weak D call TRBD1 (6 bases). V gave up 4 bases and J gave up 8 bases, with 12 bases separating them. CDR1 is SNHLY, CDR2 FYNNEI, per germline. The CDR3 has 14 residues. The CDR3 loop reads CASSVQGSDSPLHF. As DNA, the CDR3 is TGTGCCAGCAGTGTTCAGGGGAGCGATTCACCCCTCCACTTT.

The gene calls are TRBV7-2 and TRBJ2-1; 10 bases are shared with TRBD2. V shed 2 bases and J 7 bases; nucleotides not matched to a gene: 5. The CDR3 sequence is 15 residues long. Germline V gene sequence: CDR1 SGHTA, CDR2 FQGNSA. The CDR3 reads CASSLLGLAPNEQFF. The CDR3 DNA reads TGTGCCAGCAGCTTATTGGGACTAGCGCCGAATGAGCAGTTCTTC.

The chain is built from TRBV7-3 and TRBJ1-4; D remains ambiguous. The V and J ends lost 5 bases and 8 bases respectively, with 21 bases between them. Germline CDR1 SGHTA, CDR2 FQGTGA. The CDR3 contains 16 residues. The DNA of the CDR3 is TGTGCCAGCAGCCCCGGGGTGGGCCAGAGGAGGGAAAAACTGTTTTTT. Its translation: CASSPGVGQRREKLFF.

The chain recombines TRBV5-4 with TRBJ2-5; TRBD1 matches at 8 bases. This CDR3 comprises 13 residues. CDR1 is SGHNT, CDR2 YYREEE, per germline (reference sequence). J lost 5 bases, V lost 4 bases, and 4 bases had no gene match. This CDR3 is CASSKGQEETQYF. The CDR3 DNA reads as TGTGCCAGCAGCAAGGGACAGGAGGAGACCCAGTACTTC.

The rearrangement joins TRBV10-3 to TRBJ1-3, with D possibly being TRBD1 (5 bases). Germline V gene sequence: CDR1 ENHRY, CDR2 SYGVKD. The V gene lost 0 bases and the J gene lost 4 bases, with 10 bases spanning the gap. The CDR3 consists of 15 residues. This chain's CDR3 is CAISESRGPGNTIYF. CDR3 sequence (DNA): TGTGCCATCAGTGAGTCTAGGGGCCCGGGAAACACCATATATTTT.

The rearrangement links TRBV10-1 to TRBJ2-3; perhaps TRBD2 as D (6 bases). Germline loops: CDR1 WNHNN, CDR2 SYGVQD (reference sequence). V was cut by 0 bases and J by 5 bases, with 12 bases left in between. CDR3 length equals 15 residues. CDR3: CASSESGSSRDTQYF. CDR3 DNA sequence: TGCGCCAGCAGTGAGTCCGGGAGTTCGAGAGATACGCAGTATTTT.

The chain combines TRBV25-1 with TRBJ1-2; TRBD1 is a possible D gene (6 bases). The CDR3 totals 12 residues. V was clipped by 6 bases and J by 2 bases, with 7 bases between them. CDR1 is MGHDK, CDR2 SYGVNS, per germline. Written as DNA, the CDR3 is TGTGCCAGCAGCGACAGGAACTATGGCTACACCTTC. Translation gives CASSDRNYGYTF.

V usage is TRBV14 and J usage is TRBJ1-3, with TRBD1 as a possible D gene (6 bases). Germline assignment: CDR1 SGHDN and CDR2 FVKESK. The CDR3 contains 16 residues. V lost 1 base, J lost 2 bases, and 12 bases lay in between. This chain's CDR3 is CASSQGGNRAGNTIYF. The DNA of the CDR3 is TGTGCCAGCAGCCAAGGGGGGAACAGGGCTGGAAACACCATATATTTT.

The chain employs TRBV6-1 and TRBJ1-1; 12 bases agree with TRBD1. Germline trimming cut 4 bases from V and 4 bases from J; bases unmatched to any gene: 10. CDR3 length: 17 residues. Germline CDR1 and CDR2: MNHNS and SASEGT. The DNA for the CDR3 is TGTGCCAGCAGTGGCCATTTTGGGGGACAGGGGGCCACTGAAGCTTTCTTT. It encodes CASSGHFGGQGATEAFF.

This chain links TRBV12-5 with TRBJ2-5; TRBD2 matches 8 bases. J lost 5 bases, V lost 2 bases, and 16 bases had no gene match. Germline-derived CDR1 and CDR2 are LGHNT and FRNRAP. The CDR3 is made up of 18 amino acids. The DNA for the CDR3 is TGTGCTAGTGGTTTGCGGACCAGGGGAGCGGGAGTGAGGGAGACCCAGTACTTC. Translation: CASGLRTRGAGVRETQYF. Using reference TRBV12-5 and TRBJ2-5 for the parts outside the CDR3, the full variable domain is DARVTQTPRHKVTEMGQEVTMRCQPILGHNTVFWYRQTMMQGLELLAYFRNRAPLDDSGMPKDRFSAEMPDATLATLKIQPSEPRDSAVYFCASGLRTRGAGVRETQYFGPGTRLLVL.

The V and J genes are TRBV3-1 (or the pseudogene TRBV3-2) and TRBJ2-3; 7 nucleotides align to TRBD1. CDR1 is LGHDT and CDR2 is YNNKEL in the germline V gene (reference sequence). The CDR3 is 15 amino acids. With V trimmed by 4 bases and J by 0 bases, 4 bases remained unmatched. CDR3 region: CASSPGQASTDTQYF. The CDR3, as DNA: TGTGCCAGCAGCCCAGGACAGGCGAGCACAGATACGCAGTATTTT.

The chain links TRBV29-1 to TRBJ1-2; possible D gene TRBD1, 6 bases. Germline V gives CDR1 SQVTM, CDR2 ANQGSEA. The CDR3 is 11 residues long. V lost 6 bases and J 5 bases, leaving 10 bases between the germline ends. The CDR3 nucleotides are TGCAGCGTGGGGGCCGAATATGGCTACACCTTC. Amino acids: CSVGAEYGYTF.

This sequence joins TRBV24-1 and TRBJ1-2, with 7 bases fitting TRBD1. Germline-derived CDR1 and CDR2 are KGHDR and SFDVKD. V dropped 4 bases and J dropped 0; count of bases not matched to a gene: 7. The CDR3 is 16 residues long. CDR3 in DNA: TGTGCCACCAGTGAGGCCGGGACAGCTTCTAACTATGGCTACACCTTC. Amino acid sequence: CATSEAGTASNYGYTF.

The chain is built from TRBV7-2 and TRBJ1-1; 7 nucleotides agree with TRBD1. V gave up 1 base and J gave up 1 base; unmatched junction bases: 6. This CDR3 spans 16 amino acids. Germline loops: CDR1 SGHTA, CDR2 FQGNSA. Here the CDR3 DNA reads TGTGCCAGCAGCTTAGTTTACAGGGGCTCGAACACTGAAGCTTTCTTT. Encoded protein: CASSLVYRGSNTEAFF.

The chain links TRBV6-1 to TRBJ2-6, with D possibly being TRBD1 (6 bases). CDR1 is MNHNS and CDR2 is SASEGT in the germline V gene. V was shortened by 4 bases and J by 1 base, with 17 bases between the two germline ends. The CDR3 is 18 amino acids. In nucleotides, the CDR3 is TGTGCCAGCAGTGTAACCCCCTCCGGGACATCTGGGGCCAACGTCCTGACTTTC. Protein product: CASSVTPSGTSGANVLTF.